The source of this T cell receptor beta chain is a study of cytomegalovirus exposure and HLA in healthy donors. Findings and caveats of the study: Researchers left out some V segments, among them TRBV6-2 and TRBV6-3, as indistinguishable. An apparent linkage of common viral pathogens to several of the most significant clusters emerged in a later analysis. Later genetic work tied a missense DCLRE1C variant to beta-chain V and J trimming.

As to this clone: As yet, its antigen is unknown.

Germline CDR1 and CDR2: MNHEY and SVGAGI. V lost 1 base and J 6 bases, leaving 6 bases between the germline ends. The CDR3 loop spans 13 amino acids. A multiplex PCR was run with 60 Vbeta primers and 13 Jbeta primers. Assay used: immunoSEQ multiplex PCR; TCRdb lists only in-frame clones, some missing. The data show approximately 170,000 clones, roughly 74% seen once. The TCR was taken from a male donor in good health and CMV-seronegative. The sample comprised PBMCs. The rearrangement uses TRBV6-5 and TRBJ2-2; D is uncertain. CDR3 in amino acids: CASSYWPPGELFF. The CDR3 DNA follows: TGTGCCAGCAGTTACTGGCCCCCCGGGGAGCTGTTTTTT.